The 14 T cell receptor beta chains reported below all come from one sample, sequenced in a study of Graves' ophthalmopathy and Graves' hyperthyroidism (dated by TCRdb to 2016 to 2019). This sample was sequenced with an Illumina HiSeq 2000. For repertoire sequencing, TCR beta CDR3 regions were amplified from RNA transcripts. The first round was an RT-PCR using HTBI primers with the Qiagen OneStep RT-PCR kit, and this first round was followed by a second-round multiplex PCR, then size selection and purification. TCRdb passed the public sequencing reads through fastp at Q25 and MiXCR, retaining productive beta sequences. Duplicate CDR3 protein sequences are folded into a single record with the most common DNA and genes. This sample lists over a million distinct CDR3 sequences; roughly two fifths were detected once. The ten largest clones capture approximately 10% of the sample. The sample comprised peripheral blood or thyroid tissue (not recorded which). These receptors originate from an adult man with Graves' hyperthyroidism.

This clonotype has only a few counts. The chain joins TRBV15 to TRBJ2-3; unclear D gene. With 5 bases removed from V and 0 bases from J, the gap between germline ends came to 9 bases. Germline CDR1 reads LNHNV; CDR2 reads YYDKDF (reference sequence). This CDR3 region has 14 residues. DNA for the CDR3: TGTGCCACCAGCTCAAGGAGAAGCACAGATACGCAGTATTTT. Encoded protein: CATSSRRSTDTQYF.

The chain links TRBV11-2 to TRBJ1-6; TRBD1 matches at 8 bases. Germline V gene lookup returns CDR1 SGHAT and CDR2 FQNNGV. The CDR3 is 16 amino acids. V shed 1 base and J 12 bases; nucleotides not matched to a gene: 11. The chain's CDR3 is CASSLAGQDQGVPLHF. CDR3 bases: TGTGCCAGCAGCTTAGCGGGACAGGACCAAGGCGTACCCCTCCACTTT.

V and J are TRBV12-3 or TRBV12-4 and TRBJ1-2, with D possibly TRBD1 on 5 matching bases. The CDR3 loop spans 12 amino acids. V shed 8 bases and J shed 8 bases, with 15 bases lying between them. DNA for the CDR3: TGTGCCAGCCCCCTTGGGGCCCCGGGCTACACCTTC. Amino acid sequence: CASPLGAPGYTF.

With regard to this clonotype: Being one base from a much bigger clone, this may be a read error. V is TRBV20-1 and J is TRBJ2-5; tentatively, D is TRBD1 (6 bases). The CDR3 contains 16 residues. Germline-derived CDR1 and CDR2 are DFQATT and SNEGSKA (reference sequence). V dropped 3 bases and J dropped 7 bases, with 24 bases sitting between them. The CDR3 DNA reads TGCAGTGCTAGGGCCTACAGGGCTACGGGTGGGGTGACCCAGTACTTC. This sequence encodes CSARAYRATGGVTQYF.

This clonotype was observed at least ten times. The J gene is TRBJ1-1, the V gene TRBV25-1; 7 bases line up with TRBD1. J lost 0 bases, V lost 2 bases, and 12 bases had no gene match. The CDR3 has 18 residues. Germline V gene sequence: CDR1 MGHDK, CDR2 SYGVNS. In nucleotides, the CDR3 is TGTGCCAGCAGTGAACGGGACAGATCGCTAGGTATGAACACTGAAGCTTTCTTT. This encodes CASSERDRSLGMNTEAFF.

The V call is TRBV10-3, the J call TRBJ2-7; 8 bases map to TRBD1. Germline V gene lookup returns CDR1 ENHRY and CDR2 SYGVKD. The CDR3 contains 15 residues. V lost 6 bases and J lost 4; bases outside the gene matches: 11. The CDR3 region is CAIRERTGLSYEQYF. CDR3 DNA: TGTGCCATCAGGGAAAGGACAGGGCTAAGTTACGAGCAGTACTTC.

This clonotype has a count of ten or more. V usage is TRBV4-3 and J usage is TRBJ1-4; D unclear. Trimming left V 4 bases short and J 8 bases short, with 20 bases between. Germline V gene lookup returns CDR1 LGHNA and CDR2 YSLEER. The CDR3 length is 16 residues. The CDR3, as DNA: TGCGCCAGCAGCCCTCAATCCGGGAGGCTGGGGGAAAAACTGTTTTTT. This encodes CASSPQSGRLGEKLFF.

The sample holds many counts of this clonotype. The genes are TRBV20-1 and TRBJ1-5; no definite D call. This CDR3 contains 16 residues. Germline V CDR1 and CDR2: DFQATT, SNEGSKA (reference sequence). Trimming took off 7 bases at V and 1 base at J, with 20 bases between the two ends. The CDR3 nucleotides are TGCAGTGTCCTAGTTTCTATGTGGCAGAGCAATCAGCCCCAGCATTTT. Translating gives CSVLVSMWQSNQPQHF.

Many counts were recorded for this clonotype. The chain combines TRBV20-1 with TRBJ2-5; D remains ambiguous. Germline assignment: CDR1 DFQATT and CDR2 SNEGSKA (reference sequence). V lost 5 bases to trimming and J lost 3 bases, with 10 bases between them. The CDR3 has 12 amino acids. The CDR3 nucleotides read TGCAGTGCTCTTCCGATAGAAGAGACCCAGTACTTC. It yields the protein CSALPIEETQYF.

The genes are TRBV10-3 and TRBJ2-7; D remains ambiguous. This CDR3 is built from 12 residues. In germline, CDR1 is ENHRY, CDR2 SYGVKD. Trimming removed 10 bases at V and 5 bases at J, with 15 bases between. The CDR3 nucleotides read TGTGCCAGCAGAAACCCCGGCCACGAGCAGTACTTC. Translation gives CASRNPGHEQYF.

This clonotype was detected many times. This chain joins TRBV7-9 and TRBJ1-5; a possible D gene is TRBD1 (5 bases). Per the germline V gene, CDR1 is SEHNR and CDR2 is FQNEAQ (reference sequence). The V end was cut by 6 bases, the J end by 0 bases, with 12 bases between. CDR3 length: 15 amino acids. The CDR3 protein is CASSGTGLSNQPQHF. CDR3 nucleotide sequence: TGTGCCAGCAGTGGGACGGGTCTTAGCAATCAGCCCCAGCATTTT.

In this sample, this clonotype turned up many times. Here the CDR3 DNA reads TGCAGCGTCGGGGGGGGATTGAACACTGAAGCTTTCTTT. It yields the protein CSVGGGLNTEAFF. The chain employs TRBV29-1 and TRBJ1-1; tentative D call: TRBD1 (5 bases). In germline, CDR1 is SQVTM, CDR2 ANQGSEA. The CDR3 length is 13 residues. Deletions cut 6 bases from V and 0 bases from J, with 11 bases between.

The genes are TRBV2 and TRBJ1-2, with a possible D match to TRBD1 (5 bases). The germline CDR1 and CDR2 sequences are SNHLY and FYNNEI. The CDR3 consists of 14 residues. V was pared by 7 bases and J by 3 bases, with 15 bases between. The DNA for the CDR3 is TGTGCCAGCATCTCGGGCAGGGACTACTATGGCTACACCTTC. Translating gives CASISGRDYYGYTF.

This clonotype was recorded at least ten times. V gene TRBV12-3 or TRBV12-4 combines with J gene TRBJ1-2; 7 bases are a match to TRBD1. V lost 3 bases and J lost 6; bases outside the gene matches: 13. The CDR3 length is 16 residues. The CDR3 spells CASSFGGQSLRNGYTF. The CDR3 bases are TGTGCCAGCAGTTTCGGGGGACAGAGCCTCAGAAATGGCTACACCTTC.